This TCR beta chain was sequenced in a study of blood T cells in healthy people across ages. The germline gives CDR1 SGHAT, CDR2 FQNNGV. With 5 bases removed from V and 1 base from J, the gap between germline ends came to 11 bases. The length of the CDR3 is 14 residues. PCR was performed a second time for about 7 to 12 cycles using a sample-barcoded 5' primer and a J-beta primer mix. TCRdb used MiXCR to reprocess the 5' RACE reads, holding one entry per CDR3 protein. The data show 650,000 to 1,000,000 distinct CDR3 sequences, roughly 46% seen once. This clonotype is a singleton in its sample. Isolated PBMCs totaled at least 6 million in each sample.

This sequence joins TRBV11-2 and TRBJ2-5; TRBD1 or TRBD2 may be the D gene (5 bases each). Material: blood. This clonotype was obtained from an elderly man in good health. This chain's CDR3 is CASSGDGVQETQYF. Written as DNA, the CDR3 is TGTGCCAGCAGCGGGGACGGCGTCCAAGAGACCCAGTACTTC.